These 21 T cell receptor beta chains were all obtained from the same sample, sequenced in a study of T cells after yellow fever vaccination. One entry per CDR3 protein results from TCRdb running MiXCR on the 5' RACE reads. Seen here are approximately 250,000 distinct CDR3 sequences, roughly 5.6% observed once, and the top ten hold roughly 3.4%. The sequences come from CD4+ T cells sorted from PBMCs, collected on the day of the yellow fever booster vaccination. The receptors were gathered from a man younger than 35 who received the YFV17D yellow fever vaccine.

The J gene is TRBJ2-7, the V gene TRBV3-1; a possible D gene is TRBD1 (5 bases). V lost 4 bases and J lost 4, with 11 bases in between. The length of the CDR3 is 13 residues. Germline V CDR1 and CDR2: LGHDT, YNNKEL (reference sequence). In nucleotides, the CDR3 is TGTGCCAGCAGCCCCCTGGGGCGGTACGAGCAGTACTTC. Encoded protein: CASSPLGRYEQYF.

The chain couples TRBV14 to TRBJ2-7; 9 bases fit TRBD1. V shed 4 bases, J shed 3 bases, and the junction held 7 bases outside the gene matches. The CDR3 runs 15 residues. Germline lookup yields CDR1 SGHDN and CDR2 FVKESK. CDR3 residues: CASSLRGTGNYEQYV. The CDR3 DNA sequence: TGTGCCAGCAGCCTACGGGGGACAGGGAACTACGAGCAGTACGTC.

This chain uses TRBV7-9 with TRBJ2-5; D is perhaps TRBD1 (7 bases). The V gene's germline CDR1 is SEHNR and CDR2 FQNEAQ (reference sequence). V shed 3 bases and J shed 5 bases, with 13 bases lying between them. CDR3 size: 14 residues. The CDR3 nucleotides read TGTGCCAGCAGCTTCCGAGGAGGGGGCGAGACCCAGTACTTC. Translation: CASSFRGGGETQYF.

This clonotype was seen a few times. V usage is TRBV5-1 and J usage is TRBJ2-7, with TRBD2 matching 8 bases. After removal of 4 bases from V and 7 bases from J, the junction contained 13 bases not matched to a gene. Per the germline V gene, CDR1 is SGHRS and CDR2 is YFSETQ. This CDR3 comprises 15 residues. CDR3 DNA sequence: TGCGCCAGCAGCCCGGGGGGGAACCCCATGGGGGAGCAGTACGTC. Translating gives CASSPGGNPMGEQYV.

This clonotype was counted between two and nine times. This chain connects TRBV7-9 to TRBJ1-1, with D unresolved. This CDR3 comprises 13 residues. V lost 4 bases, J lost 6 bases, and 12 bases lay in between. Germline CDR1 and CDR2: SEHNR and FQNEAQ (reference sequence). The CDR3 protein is CASSSQEGAEAFF. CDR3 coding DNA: TGTGCCAGCAGCTCGCAGGAGGGAGCTGAAGCTTTCTTT.

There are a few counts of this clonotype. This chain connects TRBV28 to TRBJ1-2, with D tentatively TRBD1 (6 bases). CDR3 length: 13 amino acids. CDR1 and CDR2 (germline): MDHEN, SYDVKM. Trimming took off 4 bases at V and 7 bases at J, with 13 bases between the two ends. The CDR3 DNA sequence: TGTGCCAGCAGTTCAGGACAGTTAGCTGGCTACACCTTC. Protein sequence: CASSSGQLAGYTF.

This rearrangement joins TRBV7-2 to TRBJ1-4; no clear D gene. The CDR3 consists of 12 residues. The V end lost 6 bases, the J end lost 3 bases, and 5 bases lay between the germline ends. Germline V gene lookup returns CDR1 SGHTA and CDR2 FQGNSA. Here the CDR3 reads CASRAPNEKLFF. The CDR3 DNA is TGTGCCAGCAGGGCCCCTAATGAAAAACTGTTTTTT.

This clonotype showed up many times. For the CDR3, the DNA is TGTGCCAGCAGCCAAGGCTTGGTACTTTCCTACAATGAGCAGTTCTTC. It translates to CASSQGLVLSYNEQFF. The V gene is TRBV4-2, the J gene TRBJ2-1; D ambiguous. The CDR3 is 16 amino acids. Germline-derived CDR1 and CDR2 are LGHNA and YNFKEQ. Trimming cost V 1 base and J 1 base, with 11 bases left between them.

As DNA, the CDR3 is TGTGCCAGCAGCCGGGACAGGGAGACCTACGAGCAGTACTTC. It specifies CASSRDRETYEQYF. The chain is built from TRBV2 and TRBJ2-7, with 9 nucleotides matching TRBD1. From germline, CDR1 is SNHLY and CDR2 FYNNEI. V was pared by 6 bases and J by 2 bases, with 5 bases of the junction left unmatched. The CDR3 has 14 residues. Drawing the rest from reference TRBV2 and TRBJ2-7, the complete variable domain is EPEVTQTPSHQVTQMGQEVILRCVPISNHLYFYWYRQILGQKVEFLVSFYNNEISEKSEIFDDQFSVERPDGSNFTLKIRSTKLEDSAMYFCASSRDRETYEQYFGPGTRLTVT.

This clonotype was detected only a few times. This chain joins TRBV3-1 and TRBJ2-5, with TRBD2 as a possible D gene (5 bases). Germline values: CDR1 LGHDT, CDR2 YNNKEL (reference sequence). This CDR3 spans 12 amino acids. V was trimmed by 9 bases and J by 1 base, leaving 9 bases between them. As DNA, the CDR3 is TGTGCCAGTGGACTGGTCCAAGAGACCCAGTACTTC. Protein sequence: CASGLVQETQYF.

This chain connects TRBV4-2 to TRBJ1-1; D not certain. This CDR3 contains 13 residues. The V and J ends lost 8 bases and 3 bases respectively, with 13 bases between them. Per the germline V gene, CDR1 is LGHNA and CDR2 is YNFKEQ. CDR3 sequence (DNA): TGTGCCAGCGCATCAGACCCTGACACTGAAGCTTTCTTT. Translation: CASASDPDTEAFF.

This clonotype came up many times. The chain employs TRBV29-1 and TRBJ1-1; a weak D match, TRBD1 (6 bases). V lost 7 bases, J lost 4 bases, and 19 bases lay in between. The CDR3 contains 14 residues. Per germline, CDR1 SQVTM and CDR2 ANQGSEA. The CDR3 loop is CSAQGRLSVTEAFF. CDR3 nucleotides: TGCAGCGCCCAGGGGAGACTATCGGTCACTGAAGCTTTCTTT.

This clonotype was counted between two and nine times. The CDR3 bases are TGTGCCAGCAGCCAAGGGGTAGTTAACTATGGCTACACCTTC. Its translation is CASSQGVVNYGYTF. This rearrangement joins TRBV3-1 to TRBJ1-2; D remains ambiguous. CDR1 is LGHDT and CDR2 is YNNKEL in the germline V gene (reference sequence). V was shortened by 1 base and J by 1 base, with 7 bases between the two germline ends. The CDR3 spans 14 residues.

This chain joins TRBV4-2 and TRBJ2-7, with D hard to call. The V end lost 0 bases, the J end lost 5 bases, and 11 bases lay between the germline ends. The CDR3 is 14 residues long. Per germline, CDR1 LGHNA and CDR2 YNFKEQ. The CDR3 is CASSQEVGRNEQYV. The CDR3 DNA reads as TGTGCCAGCAGCCAAGAGGTAGGGCGCAACGAGCAGTACGTC.

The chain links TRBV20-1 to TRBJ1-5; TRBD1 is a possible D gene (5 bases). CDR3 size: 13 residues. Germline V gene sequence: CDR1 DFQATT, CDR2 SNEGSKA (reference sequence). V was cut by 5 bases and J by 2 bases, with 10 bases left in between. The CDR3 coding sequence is TGCAGTGCTGCAGACAGCCGCAATCAGCCCCAGCATTTT. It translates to CSAADSRNQPQHF.

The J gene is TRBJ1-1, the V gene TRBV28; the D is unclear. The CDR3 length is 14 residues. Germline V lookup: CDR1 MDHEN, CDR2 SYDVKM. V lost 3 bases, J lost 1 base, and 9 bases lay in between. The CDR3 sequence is CASSLPSQNTEAFF. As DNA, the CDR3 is TGTGCCAGCAGTTTGCCATCACAGAACACTGAAGCTTTCTTT. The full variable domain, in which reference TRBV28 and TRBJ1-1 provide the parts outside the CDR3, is DVKVTQSSRYLVKRTGEKVFLECVQDMDHENMFWYRQDPGLGLRLIYFSYDVKMKEKGDIPEGYSVSREKKERFSLILESASTNQTSMYLCASSLPSQNTEAFFGQGTRLTVV.

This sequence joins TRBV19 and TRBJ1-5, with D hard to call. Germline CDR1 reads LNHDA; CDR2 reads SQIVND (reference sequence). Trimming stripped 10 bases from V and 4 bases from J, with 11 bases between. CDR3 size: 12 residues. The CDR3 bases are TGTGCCACCCGAGGTGGTAATCAGCCCCAGCATTTT. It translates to CATRGGNQPQHF.

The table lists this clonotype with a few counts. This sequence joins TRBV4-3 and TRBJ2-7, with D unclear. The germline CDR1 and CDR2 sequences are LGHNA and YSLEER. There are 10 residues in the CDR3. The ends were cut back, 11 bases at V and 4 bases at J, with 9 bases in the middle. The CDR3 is CASTSYEQYF. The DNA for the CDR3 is TGCGCCTCCACCTCGTACGAGCAGTACTTC.

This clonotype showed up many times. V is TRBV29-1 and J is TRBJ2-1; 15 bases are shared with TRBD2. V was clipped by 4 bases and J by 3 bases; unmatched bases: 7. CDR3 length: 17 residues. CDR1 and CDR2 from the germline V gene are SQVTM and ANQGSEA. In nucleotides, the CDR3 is TGCAGCGTTGGGGCCGGGACTAGCGGGGGGAGCTACAATGAGCAGTTCTTC. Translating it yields CSVGAGTSGGSYNEQFF.

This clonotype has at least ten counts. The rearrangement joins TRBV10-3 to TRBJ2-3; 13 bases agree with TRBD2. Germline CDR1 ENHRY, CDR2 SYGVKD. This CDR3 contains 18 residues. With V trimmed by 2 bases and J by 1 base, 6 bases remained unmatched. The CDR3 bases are TGTGCCATCAGTGAGAGCTTACTAGCGGGGGGGGGCACAGATACGCAGTATTTT. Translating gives CAISESLLAGGGTDTQYF.

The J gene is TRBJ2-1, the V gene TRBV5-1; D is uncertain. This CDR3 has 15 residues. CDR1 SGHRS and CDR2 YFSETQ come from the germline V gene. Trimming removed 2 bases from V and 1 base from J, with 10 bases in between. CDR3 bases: TGCGCCAGCAGCTTTGGTGGCGAGTCCTACAATGAGCAGTTCTTC. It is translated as CASSFGGESYNEQFF.